This T cell receptor (beta chain) was retrieved from a study of blood T cell repertoires in COVID-19. Profiling relied on immunoSEQ multiplex PCR, and the TCRdb table lists in-frame clones only, not all of them. Altogether 200,000 or so clones are present, roughly 89% being singletons, with the ten largest covering about 2.1%. Trimming cost V 5 bases and J 0 bases, with 11 bases left between them. Germline V lookup: CDR1 SEHNR, CDR2 FQNEAQ (reference sequence). CDR3 length: 14 amino acids. Enrolled through a virtual design, the participants were between 18 and 89 years of age and came from some 26 US areas.

This sequence originates from a woman in her thirties or forties with acute COVID-19. The sample taken for sequencing was PBMCs or T cells enriched from blood (not recorded which). V usage is TRBV7-9 and J usage is TRBJ2-7; D possibly corresponds to TRBD2 (6 bases). The CDR3 sequence: CASSPVGSSYEQYF. The CDR3 coding sequence is TGTGCCAGCAGCCCAGTCGGGAGCTCCTACGAGCAGTACTTC.